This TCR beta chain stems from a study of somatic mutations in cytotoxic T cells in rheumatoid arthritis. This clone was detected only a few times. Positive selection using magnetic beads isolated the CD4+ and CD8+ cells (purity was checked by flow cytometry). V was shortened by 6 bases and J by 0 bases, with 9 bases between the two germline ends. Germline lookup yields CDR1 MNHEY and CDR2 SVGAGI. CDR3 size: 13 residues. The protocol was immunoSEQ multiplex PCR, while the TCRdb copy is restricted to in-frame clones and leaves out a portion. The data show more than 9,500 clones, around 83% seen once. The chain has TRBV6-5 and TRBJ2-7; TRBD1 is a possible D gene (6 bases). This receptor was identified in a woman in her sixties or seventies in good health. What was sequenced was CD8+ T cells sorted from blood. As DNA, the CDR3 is TGTGCCAGCAGCCAGGGGCCCTCCTACGAGCAGTACTTC. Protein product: CASSQGPSYEQYF.